This TCR beta chain was retrieved from a study of blood T cell repertoires in COVID-19 (dated by TCRdb to between 2020 and 2021). About the study as a whole: Samples from collaborators originated in the United States, Italy and Spain and spanned both the acute and convalescent phases of COVID-19. The samples were drawn from two sources: the first 160 participants of the ongoing ImmuneRACE study, and 1,000 to 1,500 subjects contributed by 6 global collaborators. Where HLA class I and class II types were available, the types were taken from metadata supplied by the sample provider, not from assay-based typing. The dataset comprised deeply sampled blood TCRbeta repertoires from subjects exposed to, actively infected with, or recovered from COVID-19. The repertoires were released in a freely available public database intended as a resource for research on the immune response to SARS-CoV-2. A de-identified subject ID, COVID-19 status, age in years and sex were almost always included in the sample metadata. The material from the prospective study consisted of cDNA or gDNA derived from T cells, B-cell-depleted T cells, or PBMCs. Beyond this particular receptor, the publication reports: The amount of clinical and demographic metadata varied by source and participant and was provided uncurated.

TCRbeta CDR3 regions were amplified from genomic DNA using the immunoSEQ Assay, a bias-controlled multiplex PCR. Per the source publication's procedure: The number of nucleated cells in each sample was estimated from the amplification of reference gene primers within the assay. To quantify the absolute abundance of each unique TCRbeta CDR3 rearrangement, sequence reads were collapsed and filtered. For each sample, productive Simpson clonality was calculated by taking the square root of Simpson's diversity index across productive rearrangements. Sourced from immuneACCESS, this table was stored by TCRdb with only in-frame sequences that have V and J called. A share of the clones is absent; for the studies checked, an unresolved V gene accounts for under half, and the remainder has no known explanation. V, J and clone size are those of that table, while D and trimming were read from the DNA. The sample table shows approximately 310,000 clones, and more than 75% are seen once. About 7.8% of the sample is held by the ten biggest clonotypes.

A second Seattle source provided samples from volunteer blood donors who had recovered from COVID-19. Collaborating institutions collected whole blood in K2EDTA tubes following their own protocols. For TCRbeta analysis, collaborators shipped samples as frozen whole blood, isolated PBMCs, or DNA extracted from either of those sample types. A note on this clone: It lacks a known antigen. No quality values exist for individual bases; no much larger clone is one base distant.

The CDR3 has 14 amino acids, counting the end cysteine and phenylalanine. Of all the DNA, just the CDR3 is kept, 42 bases in frame from base 1. The junction shows trimming of 5 bases on V and 0 bases on J, and the gene matches do not reach 2 bases of it. Reading the germline V gene gives CDR1 SQVTM and CDR2 ANQGSEA. The sequence links TRBV29-1 to TRBJ1-5, with TRBD1 matching 9 junction bases. The TCR originated in a woman aged 45-65 years who had recovered from COVID-19. The sample was peripheral blood. The nucleotides are TGCAGCGTTTTGGACAGGGGTAGCAATCAGCCCCAGCATTTT. Its translation reads: CSVLDRGSNQPQHF.